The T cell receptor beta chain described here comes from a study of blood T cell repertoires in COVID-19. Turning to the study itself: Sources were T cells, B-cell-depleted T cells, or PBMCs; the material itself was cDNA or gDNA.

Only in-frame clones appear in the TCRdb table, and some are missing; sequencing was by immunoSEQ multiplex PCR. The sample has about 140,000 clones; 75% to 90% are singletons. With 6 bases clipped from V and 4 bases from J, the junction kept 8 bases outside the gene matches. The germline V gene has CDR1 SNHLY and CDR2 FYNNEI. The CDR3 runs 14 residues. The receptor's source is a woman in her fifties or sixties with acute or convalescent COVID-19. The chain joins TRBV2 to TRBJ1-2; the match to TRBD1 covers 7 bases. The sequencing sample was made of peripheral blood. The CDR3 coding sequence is TGTGCCAGCAGCCTTAATCGACAGGGCTATGGCTACACCTTC. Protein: CASSLNRQGYGYTF.